Sequencing of this T cell receptor delta chain was carried out in a study of gamma-delta T cells after stem cell transplantation. By its share, this clone is medium-sized (0.01 to 0.1%). Within the sample, other DNA sequences also encode this same CDR3. With CATT, TCRdb re-called clones from the RT-PCR reads. The repertoire consists of approximately 1,100 delta-chain clones, with around 3.8% occurring once and the leading ten covering roughly 51%. After removal of 3 bases from V and 0 bases from J, the junction contained 24 bases not matched to a gene. CDR3 length equals 22 residues. Germline lookup yields CDR1 GEAIGNYY and CDR2 EKD.

This sequence was found in a human donor. It is not recorded whose cells these are; they may come from a transplant donor. The chain is built from TRDV2 and TRDJ1; 10 positions match TRDD3. Sequenced input: gamma-delta T cells. CDR3 protein: CACDGILLGAPGLGDNTDKLIF. In DNA form, the CDR3 reads TGTGCCTGTGACGGCATTCTCCTCGGTGCCCCAGGCCTGGGGGATAACACCGATAAACTCATCTTT.